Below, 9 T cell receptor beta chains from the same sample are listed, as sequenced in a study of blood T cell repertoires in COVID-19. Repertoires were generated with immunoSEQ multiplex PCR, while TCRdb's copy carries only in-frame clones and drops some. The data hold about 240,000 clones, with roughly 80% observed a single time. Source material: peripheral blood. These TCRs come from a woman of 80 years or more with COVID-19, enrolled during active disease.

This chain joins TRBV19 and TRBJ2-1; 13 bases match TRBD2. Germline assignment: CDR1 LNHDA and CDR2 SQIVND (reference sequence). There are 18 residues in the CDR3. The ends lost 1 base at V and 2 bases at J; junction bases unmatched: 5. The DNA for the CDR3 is TGTGCCAGTAGTATAGCGGTGGGACTAGCGGGAACCTACAATGAGCAGTTCTTC. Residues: CASSIAVGLAGTYNEQFF.

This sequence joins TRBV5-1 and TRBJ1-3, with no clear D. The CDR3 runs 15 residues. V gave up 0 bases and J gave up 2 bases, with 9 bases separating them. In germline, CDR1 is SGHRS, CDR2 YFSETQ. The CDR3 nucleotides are TGCGCCAGCAGCTTGGTGGGTAGCACTGGAAACACCATATATTTT. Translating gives CASSLVGSTGNTIYF.

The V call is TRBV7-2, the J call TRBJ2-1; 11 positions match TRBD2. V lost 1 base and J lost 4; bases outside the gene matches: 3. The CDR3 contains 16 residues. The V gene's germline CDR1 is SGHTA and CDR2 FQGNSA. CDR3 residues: CASSLVGTSGYNEQFF. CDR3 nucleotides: TGTGCCAGCAGCTTAGTGGGGACTAGCGGTTACAATGAGCAGTTCTTC.

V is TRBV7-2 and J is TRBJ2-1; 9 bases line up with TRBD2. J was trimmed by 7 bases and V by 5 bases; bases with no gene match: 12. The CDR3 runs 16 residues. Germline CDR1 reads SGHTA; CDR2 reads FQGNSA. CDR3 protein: CASSPASGAFRNEQFF. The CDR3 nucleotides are TGTGCCAGCAGCCCAGCTAGCGGGGCCTTTCGGAATGAGCAGTTCTTC.

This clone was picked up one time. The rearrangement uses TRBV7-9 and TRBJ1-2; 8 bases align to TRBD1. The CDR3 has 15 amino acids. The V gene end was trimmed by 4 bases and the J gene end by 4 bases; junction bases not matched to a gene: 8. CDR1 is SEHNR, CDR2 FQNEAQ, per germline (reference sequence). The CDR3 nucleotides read TGTGCCAGCAGCTCGGGCAGGGGGCTCGGCTATGGCTACACCTTC. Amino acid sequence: CASSSGRGLGYGYTF.

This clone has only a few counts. The CDR3 loop is CASRRWAGEEAFF. CDR3 bases: TGTGCCAGCCGACGGTGGGCCGGCGAGGAAGCTTTCTTT. This chain links TRBV12-3 or TRBV12-4 with TRBJ1-1; D unresolved. This CDR3 spans 13 amino acids. Trimming pared 8 bases from V and 8 bases from J, leaving 18 bases between.

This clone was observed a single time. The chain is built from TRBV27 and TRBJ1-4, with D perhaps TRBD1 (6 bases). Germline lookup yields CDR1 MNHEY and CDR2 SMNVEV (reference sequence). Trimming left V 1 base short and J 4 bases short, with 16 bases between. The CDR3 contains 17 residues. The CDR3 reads CASSLLVGGAGNEKLFF. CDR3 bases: TGTGCCAGCAGTTTATTGGTTGGGGGCGCGGGTAATGAAAAACTGTTTTTT.

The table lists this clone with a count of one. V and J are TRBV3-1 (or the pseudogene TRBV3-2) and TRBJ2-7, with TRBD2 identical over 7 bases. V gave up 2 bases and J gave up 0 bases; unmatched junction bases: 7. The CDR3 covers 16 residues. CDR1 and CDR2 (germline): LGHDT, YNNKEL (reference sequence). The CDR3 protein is CASSQRGDPSSYEQYF. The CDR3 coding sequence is TGTGCCAGCAGCCAACGGGGGGACCCAAGCTCCTACGAGCAGTACTTC.

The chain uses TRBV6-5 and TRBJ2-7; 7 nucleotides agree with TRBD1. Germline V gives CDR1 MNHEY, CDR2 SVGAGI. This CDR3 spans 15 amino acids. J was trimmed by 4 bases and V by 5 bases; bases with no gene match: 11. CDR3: CASSTLPGQFYEQYF. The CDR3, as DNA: TGTGCCAGCAGTACTTTACCGGGACAGTTTTACGAGCAGTACTTC.